Following are 19 T cell receptor beta chains from one sample sequenced in a study. The data were produced by immunoSEQ multiplex PCR, yet TCRdb's version contains in-frame clones alone and is incomplete. Of some 70,000 clones in the sample, around 93% were seen once. Sequences were obtained from PBMCs. Receptors were obtained from a man aged 40-50 years with rheumatoid arthritis.

CDR3 amino acids: CAISDPDREETQYF. CDR3 nucleotides: TGTGCCATCAGTGACCCCGACAGGGAAGAGACCCAGTACTTC. The J gene is TRBJ2-5, the V gene TRBV10-3, with 7 nucleotides matching TRBD1. The junction had 4 bases not matched to a gene; V was cut back by 3 bases and J by 3 bases. This CDR3 has 14 amino acids. The germline V gene has CDR1 ENHRY and CDR2 SYGVKD.

In its sample, this clone was seen a few times. The chain combines TRBV7-9 with TRBJ1-3; D is undetermined. The germline CDR1 and CDR2 sequences are SEHNR and FQNEAQ (reference sequence). V lost 1 base and J lost 4, with 8 bases in between. CDR3 length: 14 amino acids. Here the CDR3 reads CASSLGSGGNTIYF. The DNA of the CDR3 is TGTGCCAGCAGCTTAGGCTCTGGCGGAAACACCATATATTTT.

V is TRBV27 and J is TRBJ1-5, with TRBD1 matching 8 bases. V shed 6 bases and J 6 bases; nucleotides not matched to a gene: 4. The germline V gene has CDR1 MNHEY and CDR2 SMNVEV (reference sequence). The CDR3 sequence is 13 residues long. Written as DNA, the CDR3 is TGTGCCAGCAGCCAGGGGGCTGTTCAGCCCCAGCATTTT. It codes for CASSQGAVQPQHF.

V and J are TRBV7-3 and TRBJ1-1; 7 positions agree with TRBD1. The CDR3 is 15 residues long. Losses at the gene ends were 0 bases for V and 0 bases for J; bases not matched to a gene: 1. Germline CDR1 reads SGHTA; CDR2 reads FQGTGA. CDR3 amino acids: CASSLTQGLNTEAFF. The CDR3 DNA sequence: TGTGCCAGCAGCTTAACACAGGGGCTGAACACTGAAGCTTTCTTT.

The rearrangement joins TRBV3-1 (or the pseudogene TRBV3-2) to TRBJ2-1, with TRBD2 identical over 7 bases. The CDR3 extends over 15 amino acids. The junction had 16 bases not matched to a gene; V was cut back by 3 bases and J by 14 bases. The germline V gene has CDR1 LGHDT and CDR2 YNNKEL (reference sequence). Here the CDR3 DNA reads TGTGCCAGCAGCCATAGTCCTAGCGGAGGGAATAGAGAGTTCTTC. Translating gives CASSHSPSGGNREFF.

The V gene is TRBV9, the J gene TRBJ2-2; no firm D call. CDR3 length equals 14 residues. Trimming cost V 0 bases and J 6 bases, with 9 bases left between them. Germline V gene sequence: CDR1 SGDLS, CDR2 YYNGEE. CDR3 bases: TGTGCCAGCAGCGTAGCTTTAGTGGCCGGGGAGCTGTTTTTT. It specifies CASSVALVAGELFF.

The V and J genes are TRBV4-1 and TRBJ1-6, with TRBD1 matching over 7 bases. CDR1 is MGHRA and CDR2 is YSYEKL in the germline V gene. The junction had 10 bases not matched to a gene; V was cut back by 2 bases and J by 6 bases. The CDR3 totals 17 residues. This CDR3 is CASSQTGTVRPNSPLHF. The CDR3 DNA is TGCGCCAGCAGCCAAACCGGGACAGTCAGGCCTAATTCACCCCTCCACTTT.

The rearrangement joins TRBV30 to TRBJ2-5, with unresolved D. Trimming left V 3 bases short and J 9 bases short, with 23 bases between. The CDR3 has 15 amino acids. CDR1 is GTSNPN, CDR2 SVGIG, per germline (reference sequence). The CDR3 region has the DNA TGTGCCTGGAGCCAGAAAGCCGCCGGCTATGGGGCCCAGTACTTC. Translation: CAWSQKAAGYGAQYF.

J is TRBJ2-5 and V is TRBV6-2 or TRBV6-3; D gene uncertain. The germline V and J ends were trimmed by 0 bases and 5 bases, with 10 bases remaining between them. This CDR3 comprises 14 residues. CDR1 MNHEY and CDR2 SVGEGT come from the germline V gene. The CDR3: CASSYSRTVETQYF. Here the CDR3 DNA reads TGTGCCAGCAGTTACTCGAGAACAGTTGAGACCCAGTACTTC.

This chain links TRBV30 with TRBJ2-4; D perhaps matches TRBD2 (5 bases). Trimming cost V 2 bases and J 2 bases, with 16 bases left between them. Germline values: CDR1 GTSNPN, CDR2 SVGIG (reference sequence). The CDR3 is made up of 16 amino acids. DNA of the CDR3: TGTGCCTGGAGTTCGCCCGGACTTTTACCCAAAAACATTCAGTACTTC. Encoded protein: CAWSSPGLLPKNIQYF. Full variable domain (outside the CDR3, taken from reference TRBV30 and TRBJ2-4): SQTIHQWPATLVQPVGSPLSLECTVEGTSNPNLYWYRQAAGRGLQLLFYSVGIGQISSEVPQNLSASRPQDRQFILSSKKLLLSDSGFYLCAWSSPGLLPKNIQYFGAGTRLSVL.

The rearrangement uses TRBV5-5 and TRBJ1-1; TRBD1 agrees at 7 bases. Germline-derived CDR1 and CDR2 are SGHKS and YYEKEE (reference sequence). After removal of 0 bases from V and 3 bases from J, the junction contained 2 bases not matched to a gene. The CDR3 has 14 residues. In DNA form, the CDR3 reads TGTGCCAGCAGCTTGGAGGGGGCGTACACTGAAGCTTTCTTT. This gives the protein CASSLEGAYTEAFF. Full variable domain (outside the CDR3, taken from reference TRBV5-5 and TRBJ1-1): DAGVTQSPTHLIKTRGQQVTLRCSPISGHKSVSWYQQVLGQGPQFIFQYYEKEERGRGNFPDRFSARQFPNYSSELNVNALLLGDSALYLCASSLEGAYTEAFFGQGTRLTVV.

The chain joins TRBV7-9 to TRBJ1-4; the match to TRBD1 covers 8 bases. The V gene end was trimmed by 5 bases and the J gene end by 8 bases; junction bases not matched to a gene: 7. Looked up from germline, CDR1 is SEHNR and CDR2 is FQNEAQ (reference sequence). The CDR3 has 14 residues. The DNA of the CDR3 is TGTGCCAGCAGCCAAGGGACAGGTGGCGAAAAACTGTTTTTT. Its translation is CASSQGTGGEKLFF.

Notes on this clone: Within the sample, other DNA sequences also encode this same CDR3. CDR3 region: CASSRTGGNTEAFF. The DNA of the CDR3 is TGTGCCAGCTCCCGGACAGGGGGGAACACTGAAGCTTTCTTT. The rearrangement links TRBV18 to TRBJ1-1; 10 nucleotides align to TRBD1. The V and J ends lost 6 bases and 1 base, in that order; junction bases with no gene match: 2. In germline, CDR1 is KGHSH, CDR2 LQKENI. This CDR3 spans 14 amino acids.

This rearrangement joins TRBV6-1 to TRBJ1-5, with 11 nucleotides matching TRBD1. Trimming removed 1 base from V and 2 bases from J; junction bases left unmatched: 10. Germline loops: CDR1 MNHNS, CDR2 SASEGT. This CDR3 has 19 residues. CDR3 sequence reads: CASSEGRTGGVIGNQPQHF. CDR3 coding DNA: TGTGCCAGCAGTGAAGGTAGGACAGGGGGCGTGATTGGCAATCAGCCCCAGCATTTT.

The J gene is TRBJ1-2, the V gene TRBV5-4; D ambiguous. V was trimmed by 0 bases and J by 1 base, leaving 16 bases between them. Germline values: CDR1 SGHNT, CDR2 YYREEE (reference sequence). The CDR3 has 17 residues. CDR3 sequence (DNA): TGTGCCAGCAGCTTGGCCGGTAACGCAGTACTTAACTATGGCTACACCTTC. It encodes CASSLAGNAVLNYGYTF. Variable domain in full (rest from reference TRBV5-4 and TRBJ1-2): ETGVTQSPTHLIKTRGQQVTLRCSSQSGHNTVSWYQQALGQGPQFIFQYYREEENGRGNFPPRFSGLQFPNYSSELNVNALELDDSALYLCASSLAGNAVLNYGYTFGSGTRLTVV.

The rearrangement links TRBV18 to TRBJ2-6; D not resolved. V was trimmed by 5 bases and J by 3 bases, leaving 14 bases between them. The germline CDR1 and CDR2 sequences are KGHSH and LQKENI. CDR3 length: 16 amino acids. CDR3 in DNA: TGTGCCAGCTCATCGCAATTAGGAAGTGGGGCCAACGTCCTGACTTTC. Protein product: CASSSQLGSGANVLTF.

The chain uses TRBV18 and TRBJ2-6; D is unclear. Germline V CDR1 and CDR2: KGHSH, LQKENI. The CDR3 contains 17 residues. Trimming took off 3 bases at V and 0 bases at J, with 12 bases between the two ends. This CDR3 reads CASSPGIRRSGANVLTF. CDR3 sequence (DNA): TGTGCCAGCTCACCGGGGATCCGCCGCTCTGGGGCCAACGTCCTGACTTTC.

The rearrangement joins TRBV5-4 to TRBJ2-5, with 9 bases identical to TRBD2. Germline V gives CDR1 SGHNT, CDR2 YYREEE (reference sequence). The CDR3 sequence is 18 residues long. J gave up 4 bases and V 0 bases, and 13 bases lay outside the gene matches. CDR3 DNA: TGTGCCAGCAGCTTGGACGGGGCTAGCGGGACTTACACAGAGACCCAGTACTTC. The encoded protein is CASSLDGASGTYTETQYF.

The chain is built from TRBV9 and TRBJ2-2, with TRBD1 identical over 7 bases. V lost 5 bases and J lost 2; bases outside the gene matches: 6. The germline CDR1 and CDR2 sequences are SGDLS and YYNGEE. The CDR3 extends over 15 amino acids. This chain's CDR3 is CASRAGTANTGELFF. As DNA, the CDR3 is TGTGCCAGCAGAGCCGGGACAGCAAACACCGGGGAGCTGTTTTTT.